This T cell receptor (beta chain) comes out of a study of T cells in Graves' hyperthyroidism and ophthalmopathy. This clonotype was recorded a few times. TCR beta CDR3 sequences were amplified from RNA transcripts. The HTBI set primed first-round TCR CDR3 RT-PCR. MiXCR, run by TCRdb on the multiplex PCR reads, gives a single entry per CDR3 protein. The table has about 480,000 distinct CDR3 sequences, about an eighth seen once. Germline values: CDR1 SGHTA, CDR2 FQGTGA. The CDR3 length is 15 residues. Germline trimming cut 8 bases from V and 7 bases from J; bases unmatched to any gene: 7. The receptor was isolated from a woman aged 18-30 years with Graves' hyperthyroidism. Specimen: blood. The chain has TRBV7-3 and TRBJ2-1; 14 bases map to TRBD2. The CDR3 protein is CASATGLAGANEQFF. The CDR3 region has the DNA TGTGCCAGCGCGACGGGACTAGCGGGAGCAAATGAGCAGTTCTTC.